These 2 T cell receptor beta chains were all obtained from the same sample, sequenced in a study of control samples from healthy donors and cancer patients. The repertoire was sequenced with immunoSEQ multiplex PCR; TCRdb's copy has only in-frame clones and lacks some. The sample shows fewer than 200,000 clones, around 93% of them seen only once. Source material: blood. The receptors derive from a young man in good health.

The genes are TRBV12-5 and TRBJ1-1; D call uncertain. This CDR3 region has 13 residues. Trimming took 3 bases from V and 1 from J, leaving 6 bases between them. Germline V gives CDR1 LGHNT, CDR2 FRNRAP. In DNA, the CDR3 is TGTGCTAGTGGTTTCAGCGAGAACACTGAAGCTTTCTTT. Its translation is CASGFSENTEAFF.

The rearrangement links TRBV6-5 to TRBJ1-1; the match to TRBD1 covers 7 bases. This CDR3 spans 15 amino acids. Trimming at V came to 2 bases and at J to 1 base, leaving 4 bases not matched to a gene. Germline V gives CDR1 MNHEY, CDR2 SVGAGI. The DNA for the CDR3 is TGTGCCAGCAGTTACAGGGCAGGGGGGAACACTGAAGCTTTCTTT. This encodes CASSYRAGGNTEAFF.